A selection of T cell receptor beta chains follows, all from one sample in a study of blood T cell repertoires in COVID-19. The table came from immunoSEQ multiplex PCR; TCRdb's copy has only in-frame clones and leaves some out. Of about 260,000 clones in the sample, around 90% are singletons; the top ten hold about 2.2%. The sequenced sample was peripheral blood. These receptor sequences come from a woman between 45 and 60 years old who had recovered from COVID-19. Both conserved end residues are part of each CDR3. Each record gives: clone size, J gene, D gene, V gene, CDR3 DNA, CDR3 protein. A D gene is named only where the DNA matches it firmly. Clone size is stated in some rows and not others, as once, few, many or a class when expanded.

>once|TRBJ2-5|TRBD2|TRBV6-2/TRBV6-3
TGTGCCAGCAGTTACTTGGGGCCAGCGGGGGGGTACCAAGAGACCCAGTACTTC
CASSYLGPAGGYQETQYF
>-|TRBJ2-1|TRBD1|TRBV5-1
TGCGCCAGCAGCTTGGGAGGGGGCTTGATCGATGAGCAGTTCTTC
CASSLGGGLIDEQFF
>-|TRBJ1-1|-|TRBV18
TGTGCCAGCTCACGGACAGTCAACACTGAAGCTTTCTTT
CASSRTVNTEAFF
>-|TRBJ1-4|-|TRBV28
TGTGCCAGCCTAGACGGAACCCATGCAACTAATGAAAAACTGTTTTTT
CASLDGTHATNEKLFF
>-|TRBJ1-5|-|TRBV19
TGTGCCAGTAGTATAGATAAAATGAGCAATCAGCCCCAGCATTTT
CASSIDKMSNQPQHF
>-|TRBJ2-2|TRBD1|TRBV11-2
TGTGCCAGCAGCCCTGGACCCGGACAGGGGTCCACCGGGGAGCTGTTTTTT
CASSPGPGQGSTGELFF
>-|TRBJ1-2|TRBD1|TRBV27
TGTGCCAGCAGTTTTGGAGGACAGGCCTATGGCTACACCTTC
CASSFGGQAYGYTF
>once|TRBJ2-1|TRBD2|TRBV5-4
TGTGCCAGCAGCTTGGCCACGCGGGGGGGCAGAGGGGAGCAGTTCTTC
CASSLATRGGRGEQFF
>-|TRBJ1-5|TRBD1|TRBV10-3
TGTGCCATCGCCCTCGGGACAGGGGTGGATCAGCCCCAGCATTTT
CAIALGTGVDQPQHF
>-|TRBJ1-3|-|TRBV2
TGTGCCAGCATGGGAGGGTTAGGAAACACCATATATTTT
CASMGGLGNTIYF
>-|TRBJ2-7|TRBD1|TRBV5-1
TGCGCCAGCAGCTTCCAGGGGGCTCGGAGGGAGCAGTACTTC
CASSFQGARREQYF
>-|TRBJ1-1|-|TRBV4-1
TGCGCCAGCAGCGGACCGCTCACAGGGCGGTTGGACACTGAAGCTTTCTTT
CASSGPLTGRLDTEAFF